Listed here are 18 T cell receptor beta chains from one sample, sequenced in a study of identical twins. TCRdb re-derived calls from the 5' RACE reads in MiXCR, one entry per CDR3 protein. The profile covers about 720,000 distinct CDR3 sequences, with around 8.6% appearing a single time and roughly 0.9% taken by the ten largest. This same sample was also part of a study on yellow fever vaccine responses in identical twins.

Sequencing input: PBMCs. These TCRs come from a woman aged 18-29 years in good health.

The rearrangement joins TRBV7-9 to TRBJ1-2, with D maybe TRBD1 (5 bases). CDR1 is SEHNR and CDR2 is FQNEAQ in the germline V gene (reference sequence). The CDR3 runs 14 residues. Deletions cut 6 bases from V and 3 bases from J, with 14 bases between. The CDR3 sequence: CASRETREHYGYTF. CDR3 in DNA: TGTGCCAGCAGAGAAACCAGGGAGCACTATGGCTACACCTTC. The full variable domain, its missing parts supplied by reference TRBV7-9 and TRBJ1-2, is DTGVSQNPRHKITKRGQNVTFRCDPISEHNRLYWYRQTLGQGPEFLTYFQNEAQLEKSRLLSDRFSAERPKGSFSTLEIQRTEQGDSAMYLCASRETREHYGYTFGSGTRLTVV.

V usage is TRBV7-2 and J usage is TRBJ2-5; 10 nucleotides match TRBD2. Germline trimming cut 1 base from V and 1 base from J; bases unmatched to any gene: 3. The CDR3 loop spans 16 amino acids. Germline loops: CDR1 SGHTA, CDR2 FQGNSA. This CDR3 is CASSLEGLATQETQYF. CDR3 in DNA: TGTGCCAGCAGCTTAGAGGGACTAGCGACCCAAGAGACCCAGTACTTC.

This chain links TRBV4-3 with TRBJ2-7; D may match TRBD1 or TRBD2 (5 bases each). The CDR3 sequence is 15 residues long. V shed 4 bases and J shed 2 bases, with 15 bases lying between them. From germline, CDR1 is LGHNA and CDR2 YSLEER. CDR3 nucleotides: TGCGCCAGCAGCCGGAACCGGGGCCCAACCTACGAGCAGTACTTC. Its translation: CASSRNRGPTYEQYF.

This clonotype was recorded at least ten times. The chain employs TRBV20-1 and TRBJ2-1; 8 bases align to TRBD2. The ends lost 7 bases at V and 7 bases at J; junction bases unmatched: 6. The CDR3 length is 12 residues. The V gene's germline CDR1 is DFQATT and CDR2 SNEGSKA (reference sequence). The CDR3 DNA reads as TGCAGTGAAGCGGGGGCCGGGAATGAGCAGTTCTTC. It encodes CSEAGAGNEQFF.

This clonotype has at least ten counts. V and J are TRBV5-1 and TRBJ1-1; 7 nucleotides match TRBD1. Germline lookup yields CDR1 SGHRS and CDR2 YFSETQ. Germline trimming cut 4 bases from V and 2 bases from J; bases unmatched to any gene: 5. CDR3 length equals 14 residues. In DNA, the CDR3 is TGCGCCAGCAGCAGGGGACAGACCAACACTGAAGCTTTCTTT. Translated: CASSRGQTNTEAFF.

This clonotype was detected a few times. The J gene is TRBJ2-3, the V gene TRBV12-3 or TRBV12-4; weak D call: TRBD2 (6 bases). The V end lost 5 bases, the J end lost 3 bases, and 12 bases lay between the germline ends. The CDR3 loop spans 14 amino acids. CDR3 nucleotide sequence: TGTGCCAGCAGTCCCCAGGCGGGGACAGATACGCAGTATTTT. Its translation: CASSPQAGTDTQYF.

The chain uses TRBV12-3 or TRBV12-4 and TRBJ2-1, with 8 bases identical to TRBD2. The CDR3 covers 14 residues. V was pared by 9 bases and J by 9 bases, with 13 bases of the junction left unmatched. The CDR3 nucleotides read TGTGCCAGTCCTGACCGGGGGGGACGAGGTGAGCAGTTCTTC. This sequence encodes CASPDRGGRGEQFF.

A few counts support this clonotype. The chain has TRBV6-1 and TRBJ1-2, with D maybe TRBD1 (5 bases). Deletions cut 6 bases from V and 1 base from J, with 15 bases between. The CDR3 length is 15 residues. CDR1 is MNHNS, CDR2 SASEGT, per germline. CDR3 nucleotides: TGTGCCAGCAGCTTCAACAGGAATTTTAACTATGGCTACACCTTC. Protein: CASSFNRNFNYGYTF.

The chain joins TRBV4-2 to TRBJ2-3; TRBD2 matches 9 bases. The germline V gene encodes CDR1 LGHNA and CDR2 YNFKEQ. This CDR3 is 16 amino acids long. V was pared by 4 bases and J by 1 base, with 6 bases of the junction left unmatched. The CDR3 is CASSPSPSGGTDTQYF. CDR3 nucleotide sequence: TGTGCCAGCAGCCCTTCTCCTAGCGGGGGCACAGATACGCAGTATTTT.

V usage is TRBV5-6 and J usage is TRBJ2-1; 9 bases fit TRBD2. Germline CDR1 is SGHDT and CDR2 is YYEEEE. V was clipped by 4 bases and J by 4 bases; unmatched bases: 12. The CDR3 sequence is 17 residues long. The CDR3 nucleotides are TGTGCCAGCAGCGCATCCCTTCTAGCGGGACCGTACAATGAGCAGTTCTTC. As protein: CASSASLLAGPYNEQFF.

This clonotype appeared many times. This chain joins TRBV5-1 and TRBJ2-2; 7 bases line up with TRBD2. This CDR3 is 15 amino acids long. Looked up from germline, CDR1 is SGHRS and CDR2 is YFSETQ. The J segment lost 0 bases and the V segment lost 8 bases, leaving 7 bases of the junction unmatched. DNA for the CDR3: TGCGCCAGGATTCCGGGAGGAACGAACACCGGGGAGCTGTTTTTT. Translated: CARIPGGTNTGELFF.

Only a few counts were recorded for this clonotype. The CDR3 loop reads CASSPPGKDTGELFF. CDR3 nucleotide sequence: TGTGCCAGCAGCCCGCCGGGAAAAGACACCGGGGAGCTGTTTTTT. The chain has TRBV5-4 and TRBJ2-2; TRBD2 is a possible D gene (5 bases). Per germline, CDR1 SGHNT and CDR2 YYREEE (reference sequence). The CDR3 is 15 amino acids. Trimming shortened V by 4 bases and J by 3 bases, and 13 bases separated the two germline ends.

CDR3 coding DNA: TGTGCCAGCCTTAAGAGACTAGCGGGGGGACACCAAGAGACCCAGTACTTC. Protein product: CASLKRLAGGHQETQYF. This rearrangement joins TRBV27 to TRBJ2-5, with 13 bases lining up with TRBD2. Losses at the gene ends were 8 bases for V and 0 bases for J; bases not matched to a gene: 9. Germline loops: CDR1 MNHEY, CDR2 SMNVEV (reference sequence). CDR3 size: 17 residues.

This clonotype appeared a few times. This chain uses TRBV7-2 with TRBJ2-2, with TRBD1 as a possible D gene (6 bases). V was trimmed by 1 base and J by 2 bases, leaving 11 bases between them. Looked up from germline, CDR1 is SGHTA and CDR2 is FQGNSA. CDR3 length: 16 residues. CDR3 in amino acids: CASSLGGDINTGELFF. Written as DNA, the CDR3 is TGTGCCAGCAGCTTAGGAGGGGACATTAACACCGGGGAGCTGTTTTTT.

This chain connects TRBV29-1 to TRBJ2-1; 11 nucleotides agree with TRBD2. The CDR3 loop spans 15 amino acids. Germline lookup yields CDR1 SQVTM and CDR2 ANQGSEA. J gave up 7 bases and V 3 bases, and 8 bases lay outside the gene matches. The CDR3 loop is CSVEAGTSGGNEQFF. The CDR3 nucleotides are TGCAGCGTTGAGGCCGGGACTAGCGGAGGTAATGAGCAGTTCTTC.

This clonotype was observed a handful of times. The V gene is TRBV10-3, the J gene TRBJ2-5; 8 bases match TRBD1. There are 15 residues in the CDR3. The junction had 9 bases not matched to a gene; V was cut back by 4 bases and J by 5 bases. CDR1 ENHRY and CDR2 SYGVKD come from the germline V gene. The CDR3 DNA reads TGTGCCATCAGTGGCCCAGGGGGCGTGGGGGAGACCCAGTACTTC. This encodes CAISGPGGVGETQYF.

The genes are TRBV5-6 and TRBJ2-3; 10 nucleotides agree with TRBD2. The CDR3 spans 16 residues. The germline gives CDR1 SGHDT, CDR2 YYEEEE. Unmatched junction bases numbered 9, after V lost 4 bases and J lost 4 bases. CDR3 DNA sequence: TGTGCCAGCAGCAAAGCGGGAGGGCCCTCGCCAGATACGCAGTATTTT. This codes for CASSKAGGPSPDTQYF.

This chain connects TRBV5-1 to TRBJ1-4, with TRBD1 as a possible D gene (6 bases). The V gene's germline CDR1 is SGHRS and CDR2 YFSETQ. The CDR3 spans 14 residues. Deletions cut 1 base from V and 8 bases from J, with 12 bases between. The CDR3 sequence is CASSLFRGEEKLFF. CDR3 bases: TGCGCCAGCAGCTTGTTCAGGGGTGAGGAAAAACTGTTTTTT.